This entry concerns a single T cell receptor beta chain. Original processing methods: It was from reference gene primer amplification that nucleated cell counts were estimated. Using immunoSEQ multiplex PCR, the repertoire was profiled, and TCRdb retains in-frame clones only, with some absent. V, J and clone size were drawn from that table, and D and trimming were deduced from the DNA. The table shows hundreds of thousands of clones, with roughly 76% occurring only once. This record belongs to a study of blood T cell repertoires in COVID-19. The wider study: Spain, Italy and the United States supplied samples that represented acute and convalescent COVID-19. The cDNA or gDNA used as material had been derived from T cells, B-cell-depleted T cells, or PBMCs.

A Seattle source enrolled patients during active infection and followed them longitudinally. V lost 5 bases to trimming and J lost 3 bases; unmatched junction nucleotides: 6. The CDR3 spans 14 residues. Germline CDR1 is GTSNPN and CDR2 is SVGIG (reference sequence). The receptor was derived from a woman older than 75 with COVID-19, enrolled during active disease. The chain joins TRBV30 to TRBJ2-2; 7 bases agree with TRBD1. Sequencing was performed on peripheral blood. CDR3 in amino acids: CAWDTTGYTGELFF. As DNA, the CDR3 is TGTGCCTGGGACACGACAGGGTACACCGGGGAGCTGTTTTTT.